The T cell receptor (beta chain) under discussion was sequenced for a study of cytomegalovirus exposure and HLA in healthy donors. Primers: 60 Vbeta forward and 13 Jbeta reverse. Using immunoSEQ multiplex PCR, the repertoire was profiled, and TCRdb retains in-frame clones only, with some absent. Of 95,000 to 110,000 clones in the sample, roughly 80% were seen once. Trimming took 0 bases from V and 7 from J, leaving 10 bases between them. Germline V gives CDR1 LGHNA, CDR2 YNFKEQ. The CDR3 extends over 15 amino acids. The V and J genes are TRBV4-2 and TRBJ1-6; D possibly corresponds to TRBD1 (5 bases). The clonotype originates from a man aged 45 to 65 in good health and CMV-seropositive. The sample taken for sequencing was PBMCs. This chain's CDR3 is CASSQDQAGNSPLHF. Here the CDR3 DNA reads TGTGCCAGCAGCCAAGACCAAGCAGGGAATTCACCCCTCCACTTT.